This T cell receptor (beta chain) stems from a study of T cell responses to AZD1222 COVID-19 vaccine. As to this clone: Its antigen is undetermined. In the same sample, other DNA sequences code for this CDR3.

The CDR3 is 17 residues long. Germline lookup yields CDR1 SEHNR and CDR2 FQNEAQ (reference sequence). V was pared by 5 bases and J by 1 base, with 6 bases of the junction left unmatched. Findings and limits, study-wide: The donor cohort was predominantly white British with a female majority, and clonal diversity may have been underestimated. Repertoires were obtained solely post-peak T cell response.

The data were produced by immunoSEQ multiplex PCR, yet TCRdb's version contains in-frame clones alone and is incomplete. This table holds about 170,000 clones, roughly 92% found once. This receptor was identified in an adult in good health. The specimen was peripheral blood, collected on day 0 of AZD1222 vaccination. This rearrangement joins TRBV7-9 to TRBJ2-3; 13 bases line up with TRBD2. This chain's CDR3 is CASSPGLAGARTDTQYF. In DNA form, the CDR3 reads TGTGCCAGCAGCCCCGGACTAGCGGGGGCCCGCACAGATACGCAGTATTTT.